This paragraph covers one T cell receptor (beta chain) sequence. The source of the sample is a study of blood T cell repertoires in COVID-19. About the research overall: Italy, Spain and the United States were the sources of the convalescent and acute COVID-19 samples. The analysed material was cDNA or gDNA that came from T cells, B-cell-depleted T cells, or PBMCs.

The germline V gene encodes CDR1 SNHLY and CDR2 FYNNEI. V lost 6 bases, J lost 10 bases, and 16 bases lay in between. The CDR3 sequence is 14 residues long. Authors' analysis steps: Reference gene primers were amplified, and this amplification served to estimate nucleated cell counts. Sequenced by immunoSEQ multiplex PCR; TCRdb stores in-frame clones only, minus some. Clone size and V and J calls were adopted from that table, with D and trimming inferred from the DNA. The table lists about 220,000 clones, around 80% of them singletons. Sequencing was done on a sample of peripheral blood. The source of this sequence is a woman aged 55 to 70 who had recovered from COVID-19. The V and J genes are TRBV2 and TRBJ1-6; possibly TRBD1 for D (6 bases). CDR3 sequence: CASSTGYGGSPLHF. The CDR3 nucleotides read TGTGCCAGCAGCACAGGGTACGGAGGCTCACCCCTCCACTTT.